Below, one TCR beta chain is given with its context. This clonotype was observed at least ten times. It lacks a known antigen. Qualities for individual bases were not recorded, and no much larger clone is one base off. This sample was included in a study of CD8 T cells in ankylosing spondylitis (dated by TCRdb to 2016 to 2017). Concerning the study at large: The study set out to find disease-linked TCR variants by profiling T cell receptor beta repertoires in ankylosing spondylitis patients and healthy donors. Peripheral blood was sampled, and synovial fluid was additionally collected from ankylosing spondylitis patients. The full study cohort comprised around 23 ankylosing spondylitis patients and around 100 healthy donors.

Overall results and qualifications from the work: The disease-linked clones had a CD8+ phenotype and were found at relatively low frequencies in peripheral blood. Some TCR beta motif variants had previously been reported in synovial fluid and blood of reactive arthritis patients, which suggested common disease-initiation mechanisms. Blood from ankylosing spondylitis patients appeared to be characterized by a TCR beta motif made up of about 8 highly homologous amino acid variants. According to the report, matched synovial fluid samples from ankylosing spondylitis patients were significantly enriched for the disease-linked clones.

Reads for this sample came from an Illumina HiSeq 2500. Quantitative 5'-RACE with molecular barcodes was the method used to prepare the TCR beta libraries. The paper's data handling went like this. Disease-linked TCR variants were identified with a new computational method built on a probabilistic model of VDJ rearrangement. The public sequencing data were trimmed at Q25 with fastp and processed into clonotypes with MiXCR by TCRdb, which kept only in-frame beta chains. For every CDR3 protein sequence, its rows merge into one entry that carries the most common genes and DNA. These V and J calls rely on TCRdb rather than the paper's analysis. The sample records around 330,000 distinct CDR3 sequences, around 10% of which are singletons. About 10% of the sample belongs to the ten largest clones. From the cysteine through the phenylalanine, the CDR3 covers 16 amino acids. Of all the DNA, just the CDR3 is kept, 48 bases in frame from base 1. V is pruned by 0 bases and J by 6 bases, leaving 6 bases of the junction without a gene match. The germline V gene encodes CDR1 SGHRS and CDR2 YFSETQ.

Here the chain combines TRBV5-1 and TRBJ1-6; TRBD1 aligns with 7 central bases. Sequencing was done on a sample of blood, either unsorted or a sorted T cell fraction (not recorded which). The origin of this receptor is a female donor with ankylosing spondylitis or in good health (not recorded which). The sequenced DNA: TGCGCCAGCAGCTTGGACCGACAGGGTAGTAATTCACCCCTCCACTTT. This gives the protein CASSLDRQGSNSPLHF.